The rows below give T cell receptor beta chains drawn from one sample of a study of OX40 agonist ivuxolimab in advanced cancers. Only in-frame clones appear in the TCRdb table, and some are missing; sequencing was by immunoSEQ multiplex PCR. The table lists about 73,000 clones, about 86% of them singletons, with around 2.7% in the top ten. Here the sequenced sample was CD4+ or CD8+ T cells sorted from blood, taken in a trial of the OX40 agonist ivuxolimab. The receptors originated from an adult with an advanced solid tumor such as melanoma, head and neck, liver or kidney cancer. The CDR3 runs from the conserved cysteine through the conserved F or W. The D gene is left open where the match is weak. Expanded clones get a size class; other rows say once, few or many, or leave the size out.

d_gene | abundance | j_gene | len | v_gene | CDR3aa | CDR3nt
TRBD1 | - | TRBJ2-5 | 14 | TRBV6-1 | CASRKQGKEETQYF | TGTGCCAGCAGGAAACAGGGGAAAGAAGAGACCCAGTACTTC
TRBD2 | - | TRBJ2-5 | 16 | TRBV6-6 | CASSYTSGSRTETQYF | TGTGCCAGCAGTTACACTAGCGGGAGTAGGACAGAGACCCAGTACTTC
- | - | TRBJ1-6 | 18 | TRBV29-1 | CSLSGVAHKSSYNSPLHF | TGCAGCCTCTCAGGGGTGGCTCACAAAAGCTCCTATAATTCACCCCTCCACTTT
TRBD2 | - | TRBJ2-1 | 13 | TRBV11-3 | CASSFTSDNEQFF | TGTGCCAGCAGCTTCACTAGCGATAATGAGCAGTTCTTC
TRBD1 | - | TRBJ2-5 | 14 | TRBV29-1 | CSVGPRTGQETQYF | TGCAGCGTTGGCCCCAGGACAGGTCAAGAGACCCAGTACTTC
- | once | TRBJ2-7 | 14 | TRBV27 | CASSLPDKPYEQYF | TGTGCCAGCAGTTTGCCAGATAAACCCTACGAGCAGTACTTC
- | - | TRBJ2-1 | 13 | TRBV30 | CAWSFQGRDEQFF | TGTGCCTGGAGTTTCCAGGGAAGGGATGAGCAGTTCTTC
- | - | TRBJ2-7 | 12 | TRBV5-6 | CASSLVAYEQYF | TGTGCCAGCAGCTTGGTGGCCTACGAGCAGTACTTC
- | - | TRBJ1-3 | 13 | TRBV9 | CASSVGDGNTIYF | TGTGCCAGCAGCGTAGGGGATGGGAACACCATATATTTT
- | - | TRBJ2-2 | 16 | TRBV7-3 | CASSLTGGLYTGELFF | TGTGCCAGCAGCTTAACGGGGGGCCTCTACACCGGGGAGCTGTTTTTT
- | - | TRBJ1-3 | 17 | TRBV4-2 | CASSPQDRPGLGNTIYF | TGTGCCAGCAGCCCCCAAGATAGGCCTGGGCTCGGAAACACCATATATTTT
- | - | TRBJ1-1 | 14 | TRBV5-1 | CASSEGQLNTEAFF | TGCGCCAGCAGCGAGGGACAATTGAACACTGAAGCTTTCTTT
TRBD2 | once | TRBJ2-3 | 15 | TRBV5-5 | CASSPLAGVADTQYF | TGTGCCAGCAGCCCACTAGCGGGAGTAGCAGATACGCAGTATTTT
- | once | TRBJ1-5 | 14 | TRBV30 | CAWSEVLSNQPQHF | TGTGCCTGGAGCGAGGTACTTAGCAATCAGCCCCAGCATTTT
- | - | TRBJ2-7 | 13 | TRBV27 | CASRSDGSYEQYF | TGTGCCAGCAGGTCGGACGGCTCCTACGAGCAGTACTTC
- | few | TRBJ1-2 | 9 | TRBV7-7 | CAKGEGYTF | TGTGCAAAGGGGGAGGGCTACACCTTC
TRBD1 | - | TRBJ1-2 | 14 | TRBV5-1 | CASSLEGQGGGYTF | TGCGCCAGCAGCTTGGAGGGACAGGGTGGAGGCTACACCTTC
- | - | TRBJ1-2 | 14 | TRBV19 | CASMRTANIYGYTF | TGTGCCAGTATGAGGACAGCTAACATCTATGGCTACACCTTC
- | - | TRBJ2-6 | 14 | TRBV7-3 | CASSLWAGANVLTF | TGTGCCAGCAGCTTATGGGCTGGGGCCAACGTCCTGACTTTC
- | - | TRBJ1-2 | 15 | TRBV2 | CASSEARGSDYGYTF | TGTGCCAGCAGTGAAGCGCGAGGGTCCGACTATGGCTACACCTTC
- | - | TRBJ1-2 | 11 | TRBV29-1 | CSVAGSEGYTF | TGCAGCGTTGCCGGGTCGGAAGGCTACACCTTC
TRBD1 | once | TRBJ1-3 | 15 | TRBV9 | CASSGTGNSGNTIYF | TGTGCCAGCAGCGGGACAGGGAACTCTGGAAACACCATATATTTT
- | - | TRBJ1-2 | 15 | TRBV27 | CASSPGGFVGYGYTF | TGTGCCAGCAGTCCCGGGGGGTTTGTAGGCTATGGCTACACCTTC
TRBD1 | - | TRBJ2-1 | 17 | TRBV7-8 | CASSLAGPGQSYNEQFF | TGTGCCAGCAGCTTAGCGGGGCCGGGACAGTCTTACAATGAGCAGTTCTTC
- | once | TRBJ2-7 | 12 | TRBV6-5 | CASSPGPYEQYF | TGTGCCAGCAGTCCGGGACCCTACGAGCAGTACTTC
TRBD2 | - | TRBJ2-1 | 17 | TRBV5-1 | CASSLGVAGSKGNEQFF | TGCGCCAGCAGCCTCGGGGTAGCGGGAAGTAAGGGTAATGAGCAGTTCTTC
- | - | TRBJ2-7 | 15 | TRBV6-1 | CASRSLRGLSYEQYF | TGTGCCAGCAGGAGCCTCCGGGGTTTATCCTACGAGCAGTACTTC
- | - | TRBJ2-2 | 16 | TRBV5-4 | CASSLVGRANTGELFF | TGTGCCAGCAGCTTGGTGGGTAGGGCAAACACCGGGGAGCTGTTTTTT
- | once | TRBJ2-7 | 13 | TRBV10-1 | CASSKGTGYEQYF | TGCGCCAGCTCGAAGGGGACCGGCTACGAGCAGTACTTC
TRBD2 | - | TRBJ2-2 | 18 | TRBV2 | CAGSRGGTGTRGTGELFF | TGTGCCGGTTCACGGGGGGGAACCGGGACTAGGGGGACCGGGGAGCTGTTTTTT
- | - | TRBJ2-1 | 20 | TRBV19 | CASCPHFISLRPIRMDEQFF | TGTGCCAGTTGCCCCCATTTCATATCACTCAGACCGATTCGTATGGATGAGCAGTTCTTC
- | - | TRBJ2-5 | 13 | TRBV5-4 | CASSLQTEETQYF | TGTGCCAGCAGCTTGCAGACAGAAGAGACCCAGTACTTC
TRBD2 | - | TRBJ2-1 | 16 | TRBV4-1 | CASSQARTSGLGGQFF | TGCGCCAGCAGCCAAGCCCGGACTAGCGGGCTAGGTGGGCAGTTCTTC
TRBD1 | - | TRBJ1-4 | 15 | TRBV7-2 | CASSVTGTGIEKLFF | TGTGCCAGCAGCGTTACCGGGACAGGGATAGAAAAACTGTTTTTT
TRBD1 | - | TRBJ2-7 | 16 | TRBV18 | CASSPLSGGTVDEQYF | TGTGCCAGCTCACCACTGTCAGGGGGTACGGTTGACGAGCAATACTTC
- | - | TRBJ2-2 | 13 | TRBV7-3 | CASSAQGTGELFF | TGTGCCAGCAGCGCACAGGGAACCGGGGAGCTGTTTTTT
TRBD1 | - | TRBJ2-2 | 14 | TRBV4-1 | CASSEGARTGELFF | TGCGCCAGCAGCGAGGGGGCGAGGACCGGGGAGCTGTTTTTT
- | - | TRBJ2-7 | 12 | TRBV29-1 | CSVTTHAYEQYF | TGCAGCGTCACGACCCACGCCTACGAGCAGTACTTC
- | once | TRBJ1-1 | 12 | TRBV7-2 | CASSLAGREAFF | TGTGCCAGCAGCTTAGCAGGGCGTGAAGCTTTCTTT
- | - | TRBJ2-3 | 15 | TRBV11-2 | CASSQGGYGTDTQYF | TGTGCCAGCAGCCAGGGGGGTTATGGCACAGATACGCAGTATTTT
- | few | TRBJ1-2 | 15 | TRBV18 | CASSPREGSRNGYTF | TGTGCCAGCTCACCACGGGAGGGGAGTAGGAATGGCTACACCTTC
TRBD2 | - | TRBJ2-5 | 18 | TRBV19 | CASSTLPSLAGYQETQYF | TGTGCCAGTAGTACGCTCCCCTCACTAGCGGGATACCAAGAGACCCAGTACTTC
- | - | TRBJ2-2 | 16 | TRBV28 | CASSLSAGAFTGELFF | TGTGCCAGCAGTTTGTCGGCAGGGGCCTTCACCGGGGAGCTGTTTTTT
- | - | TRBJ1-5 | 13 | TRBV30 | CAWSVQTNQPQHF | TGTGCCTGGAGTGTACAGACCAATCAGCCCCAGCATTTT
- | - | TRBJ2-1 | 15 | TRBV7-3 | CASSSRDTRYNEQFF | TGTGCCAGCAGCTCCCGGGACACACGATACAATGAGCAGTTCTTC
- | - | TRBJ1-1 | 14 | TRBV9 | CASTGDGSSTEAFF | TGTGCCAGCACCGGAGACGGCAGTAGCACTGAAGCTTTCTTT
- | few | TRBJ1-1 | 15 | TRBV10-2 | CASSERFEPNTEAFF | TGCGCCAGCAGTGAGAGGTTTGAACCGAACACTGAAGCTTTCTTT
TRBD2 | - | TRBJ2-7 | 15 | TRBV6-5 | CASSYSRLAVYEQYF | TGTGCCAGCAGTTACTCCCGGCTAGCGGTCTACGAGCAGTACTTC